Reported below is one T cell receptor beta chain. The antigen is undetermined. The germline V and J ends were trimmed by 3 bases and 6 bases, with 16 bases remaining between them. CDR3 size: 14 residues. Looked up from germline, CDR1 is SGHDT and CDR2 is YYEEEE. This sample stems from a study of PD-1 blockade in classical Hodgkin lymphoma. General study findings and limits: Reasons behind the repertoire differences stay unclear, perhaps disease activity or earlier therapy. Baseline diversity resembling that of newly diagnosed patients was seen in complete responders. The study reported lower baseline TCR diversity in newly diagnosed patients than in healthy donors.

The repertoire was sequenced with immunoSEQ multiplex PCR; TCRdb's copy has only in-frame clones and lacks some. The sample records approximately 15,000 clones, roughly 85% being singletons. Every patient experienced relapse after autologous stem cell transplantation, and brentuximab vedotin exposure varied. Reported best responses ranged across complete response, partial response or progressive disease. The chain uses TRBV5-6 and TRBJ2-7; possible D gene TRBD1, 5 bases. The TCR comes from a human donor with classical Hodgkin lymphoma. The sample here was peripheral blood mononuclear cells (PBMCs), taken at baseline. CDR3 sequence (DNA): TGTGCCAGCAGCTCTGAAGGTGGAAGGGGCGAGCAGTACTTC. The encoded protein is CASSSEGGRGEQYF.